Listed below are T cell receptor beta chains from one sample, sequenced in a study of blood T cell repertoires in COVID-19. Only in-frame clones appear in the TCRdb table, and some are missing; sequencing was by immunoSEQ multiplex PCR. The sample lists some 120,000 clones; 70% to 90% were seen once. Sequencing was done on a sample of peripheral blood. These receptors were obtained from a man aged 50-59 years with acute or convalescent COVID-19. CDR3s include the opening cysteine and the closing phenylalanine or tryptophan. The order of the fields is clone size, V gene, J gene, D gene, CDR3 protein, CDR3 DNA. The D gene is left open where the match is weak. The listing skips clone size in some rows; elsewhere it reads once, few, many or a size class.

.	TRBV9	TRBJ2-3	.	CASGVDTQYF	TGTGCCAGCGGAGTAGATACGCAGTATTTT
.	TRBV19	TRBJ1-5	.	CASSSNLGGYQPQHF	TGTGCCAGTAGCTCAAACTTAGGCGGATATCAGCCCCAGCATTTT
.	TRBV6-2/TRBV6-3	TRBJ2-3	.	CASSYGGILRTQYF	TGTGCCAGCAGTTACGGCGGAATCCTGCGTACGCAGTATTTT
.	TRBV27	TRBJ1-5	.	CASSPSRRALSNQPQHF	TGTGCCAGCAGTCCCTCCCGGCGGGCTCTTAGCAATCAGCCCCAGCATTTT
.	TRBV7-7	TRBJ2-1	TRBD2	CASSLVGLAGVNEQFF	TGTGCCAGCAGCTTAGTGGGCCTAGCGGGAGTGAATGAGCAGTTCTTC
once	TRBV10-3	TRBJ2-1	TRBD1	CAISAPGQGMNEQFF	TGTGCCATCAGTGCTCCGGGACAGGGGATGAATGAGCAGTTCTTC
.	TRBV4-1	TRBJ2-2	TRBD2	CASSQALAGTGELFF	TGCGCCAGCAGCCAAGCCCTAGCGGGCACCGGGGAGCTGTTTTTT
once	TRBV15	TRBJ2-7	.	CATSRDRAGAGEQYF	TGTGCCACCAGCAGAGATAGGGCAGGGGCAGGCGAGCAGTACTTC
.	TRBV6-1	TRBJ1-5	.	CASSEFQGDSSNQPQHF	TGTGCCAGCAGTGAATTCCAGGGCGACAGTAGCAATCAGCCCCAGCATTTT
.	TRBV10-1	TRBJ2-6	.	CASSEGSSGANVLTF	TGCGCCAGCAGTGAGGGGAGCTCTGGGGCCAACGTCCTGACTTTC
.	TRBV27	TRBJ1-1	.	CASSPYGTGNTEAFF	TGTGCCAGCAGTCCTTATGGGACTGGGAACACTGAAGCTTTCTTT
.	TRBV18	TRBJ2-7	TRBD1	CASSPPPTGGGSWHEQYF	TGTGCCAGCTCACCACCGCCGACAGGGGGCGGAAGTTGGCACGAGCAGTACTTC
.	TRBV16	TRBJ2-3	TRBD2	CASSRPGTTTDTQYF	TGTGCCAGCAGCCGACCCGGGACTACCACAGATACGCAGTATTTT
.	TRBV6-1	TRBJ2-4	TRBD2	CASSVGSGGTSSIQYF	TGTGCCAGCAGTGTAGGATCTGGGGGGACTAGCAGCATTCAGTACTTC
once	TRBV15	TRBJ2-7	.	CATSRDYTYEQYF	TGTGCCACCAGCAGAGATTACACCTACGAGCAGTACTTC
.	TRBV27	TRBJ2-7	TRBD1	CASSPGTEFYEQYF	TGTGCCAGCAGTCCCGGGACAGAGTTCTACGAGCAGTACTTC
.	TRBV5-1	TRBJ2-7	.	CASTPGESSYEQYF	TGCGCCAGTACACCGGGAGAGTCGTCCTACGAGCAGTACTTC
.	TRBV2	TRBJ1-5	TRBD1	CASGGTGGLQPQHF	TGTGCCAGCGGTGGGACAGGGGGGCTTCAGCCCCAGCATTTT
.	TRBV4-1	TRBJ1-2	.	CASSQVPGNTYGYTF	TGCGCCAGCAGCCAGGTGCCAGGTAACACCTATGGCTACACCTTC
.	TRBV2	TRBJ2-7	TRBD2	CASRISGRVTEQYF	TGTGCCAGCAGAATTAGCGGGAGGGTCACCGAGCAGTACTTC
.	TRBV30	TRBJ1-6	TRBD1	CAWTKGTGNSPLHF	TGTGCCTGGACAAAAGGGACAGGAAATTCACCCCTCCACTTT
.	TRBV29-1	TRBJ1-2	TRBD1	CSARTGNYYGYTF	TGCAGCGCCCGGACAGGAAACTACTATGGCTACACCTTC
.	TRBV24-1	TRBJ2-3	TRBD1	CATSVTGNPTDTQYF	TGTGCCACCAGTGTGACAGGGAACCCCACAGATACGCAGTATTTT
.	TRBV7-9	TRBJ2-2	.	CASSLASRVAGELFF	TGTGCCAGCAGCTTAGCGTCCAGGGTAGCCGGGGAGCTGTTTTTT
.	TRBV24-1	TRBJ2-1	.	CATSTGDSYNEQFF	TGTGCCACCAGTACCGGGGACTCCTACAATGAGCAGTTCTTC
.	TRBV10-2	TRBJ2-3	.	CASSLFTGEGDTQYF	TGCGCCAGCTCCCTTTTCACGGGAGAGGGTGATACGCAGTATTTT
.	TRBV29-1	TRBJ1-2	.	CSVRVNYGGLNYGYTF	TGCAGCGTCAGGGTAAATTACGGGGGATTAAACTATGGCTACACCTTC
.	TRBV15	TRBJ2-1	.	CATSNRQGPGAEQFF	TGTGCCACCAGCAACCGACAGGGCCCGGGGGCTGAGCAGTTCTTC
many	TRBV2	TRBJ1-5	TRBD1	CASSTGAISNQPQHF	TGTGCCAGCAGTACAGGGGCGATTAGCAATCAGCCCCAGCATTTT
.	TRBV7-2	TRBJ2-1	TRBD2	CASRSGLGWSNEQFF	TGTGCCAGCAGGTCAGGACTAGGGTGGTCCAATGAGCAGTTCTTC
.	TRBV29-1	TRBJ2-2	.	CSVGPHASANTGELFF	TGCAGCGTTGGGCCACACGCATCTGCGAACACCGGGGAGCTGTTTTTT
.	TRBV7-8	TRBJ2-5	TRBD2	CASSSPGGRQETQYF	TGTGCCAGCAGCTCTCCGGGGGGGCGACAAGAGACCCAGTACTTC
.	TRBV11-3	TRBJ1-1	.	CASSHSLLRVSEAFF	TGTGCCAGCAGCCACAGCCTTCTCAGGGTTTCTGAAGCTTTCTTT
.	TRBV9	TRBJ2-7	TRBD1	CASSVGQGPSYEQYF	TGTGCCAGCAGCGTGGGACAGGGACCTTCCTACGAGCAGTACTTC
.	TRBV29-1	TRBJ2-7	.	CSVTLVNYGYEQYF	TGCAGCGTTACCCTGGTTAATTACGGGTACGAGCAGTACTTC
.	TRBV11-2	TRBJ1-1	TRBD1	CASSPSKSGTGSTEAFF	TGTGCCAGCAGCCCCAGTAAATCCGGGACAGGGAGCACTGAAGCTTTCTTT
.	TRBV19	TRBJ2-2	TRBD2	CASSTGLAGLNTGELFF	TGTGCCAGTAGTACCGGACTAGCGGGGTTGAACACCGGGGAGCTGTTTTTT
few	TRBV29-1	TRBJ2-7	TRBD2	CSVEVRDSGSYEQYF	TGCAGCGTTGAAGTCCGGGATAGCGGGAGCTACGAGCAGTACTTC
.	TRBV6-5	TRBJ2-7	TRBD1	CASTEGGPYEQYF	TGTGCCAGCACCGAAGGGGGCCCCTACGAGCAGTACTTC
.	TRBV19	TRBJ1-1	.	CASSMRGGRRNTEAFF	TGTGCCAGTAGTATGAGGGGGGGCAGGAGGAACACTGAAGCTTTCTTT
.	TRBV30	TRBJ1-4	.	CAWNLGGGANEKLFF	TGTGCCTGGAACCTTGGAGGTGGGGCTAATGAAAAACTGTTTTTT
.	TRBV7-2	TRBJ2-1	.	CASSLQSRGSGQFF	TGTGCCAGCAGCTTACAAAGCCGTGGGTCAGGGCAGTTCTTC
.	TRBV7-9	TRBJ1-3	.	CASSHRQGNTIYF	TGTGCCAGCAGCCATCGACAGGGAAACACCATATATTTT
few	TRBV9	TRBJ1-1	.	CASSVGGALEGEAFF	TGTGCCAGCAGCGTAGGTGGGGCACTGGAGGGTGAAGCTTTCTTT
.	TRBV29-1	TRBJ1-1	TRBD1	CSVDGGQGMNTEAFF	TGCAGCGTTGATGGAGGACAGGGGATGAACACTGAAGCTTTCTTT
once	TRBV6-2/TRBV6-3	TRBJ2-7	TRBD2	CASSRPPFSTSGVSYEQYF	TGTGCCAGCAGTCGCCCCCCATTTAGTACTAGCGGGGTCTCCTACGAGCAGTACTTC
.	TRBV6-5	TRBJ1-1	TRBD1	CASSYGTGFEAFF	TGTGCCAGCAGCTACGGGACAGGGTTTGAAGCTTTCTTT
few	TRBV27	TRBJ1-2	TRBD1	CASSLTHGQGGYGYTF	TGTGCCAGCAGTTTAACCCACGGACAGGGTGGCTATGGCTACACCTTC
.	TRBV19	TRBJ1-5	.	CASTTHSNQPQHF	TGTGCCAGTACCACTCATAGCAATCAGCCCCAGCATTTT
.	TRBV30	TRBJ1-3	TRBD1	CAWSVGGSGGNTIYF	TGTGCCTGGAGTGTAGGGGGCTCTGGAGGAAACACCATATATTTT
.	TRBV24-1	TRBJ2-5	TRBD1	CATSAAGTDLQETQYF	TGTGCCACCAGTGCCGCCGGGACAGACCTACAAGAGACCCAGTACTTC
once	TRBV19	TRBJ1-1	TRBD1	CASSIGGGSNTEAFF	TGTGCCAGTAGTATTGGAGGGGGCTCGAACACTGAAGCTTTCTTT
.	TRBV15	TRBJ1-2	.	CATSTPTDSLYGYTF	TGTGCCACCAGCACACCCACGGACAGCCTCTATGGCTACACCTTC
.	TRBV7-9	TRBJ2-7	TRBD2	CASSSDRPVAGGTYEQYF	TGTGCCAGCAGCTCGGACCGCCCCGTAGCGGGAGGGACCTACGAGCAGTACTTC
.	TRBV4-1	TRBJ2-7	TRBD2	CASSQTSGRGSSYEQYF	TGCGCCAGCAGCCAAACTAGCGGGAGGGGGAGCTCCTACGAGCAGTACTTC
once	TRBV10-3	TRBJ2-1	TRBD1	CATGQGKRIPYYNEQFF	TGTGCCACGGGACAGGGAAAGAGGATACCGTACTACAATGAGCAGTTCTTC
.	TRBV9	TRBJ2-2	.	CASSVVVGNTGELFF	TGTGCCAGCAGCGTAGTCGTCGGGAACACCGGGGAGCTGTTTTTT
once	TRBV11-2	TRBJ2-7	TRBD2	CASSLHSGTSNYEQYF	TGTGCCAGCAGCTTACACTCTGGGACTAGCAACTACGAGCAGTACTTC
.	TRBV10-3	TRBJ2-7	.	CAISPFNRVEQYF	TGTGCCATCAGCCCATTCAACCGGGTCGAGCAGTACTTC